The 23 T cell receptor beta chains given below trace back to one sample, sequenced in a study of cytomegalovirus exposure and HLA in healthy donors. The PCR used 60 Vbeta and 13 Jbeta primers. Libraries were prepared by immunoSEQ multiplex PCR; TCRdb keeps only in-frame clonotypes and omits some of them. The profile covers approximately 73,000 clones, with 75% appearing a single time and 12% taken by the ten largest. Sequences were obtained from PBMCs. These receptors all stem from a man aged 70 or older in good health and CMV-seronegative.

V is TRBV5-1 and J is TRBJ2-3, with D perhaps TRBD1 (5 bases). V lost 4 bases to trimming and J lost 3 bases, with 15 bases between them. This CDR3 comprises 15 residues. Germline V gives CDR1 SGHRS, CDR2 YFSETQ. The CDR3: CASSIGAATTDTQYF. The CDR3 coding sequence is TGCGCCAGCAGCATAGGGGCCGCGACTACAGATACGCAGTATTTT.

This chain uses TRBV19 with TRBJ1-1; D is unclear. The CDR3 covers 13 residues. Germline V gene sequence: CDR1 LNHDA, CDR2 SQIVND (reference sequence). The germline V and J ends were trimmed by 4 bases and 1 base, with 7 bases remaining between them. In DNA form, the CDR3 reads TGTGCCAGTAGTAGTTCACAGAACACTGAAGCTTTCTTT. This codes for CASSSSQNTEAFF.

This chain joins TRBV2 and TRBJ2-3; TRBD1 might be the D (7 bases). Between the trimmed V and J ends, which lost 1 base and 5 bases, there was a span of 16 bases. The CDR3 consists of 16 residues. CDR1 and CDR2 from the germline V gene are SNHLY and FYNNEI. CDR3 loop: CASSEGSAGGGDTQYF. CDR3 DNA: TGTGCCAGCAGTGAAGGGTCGGCAGGGGGAGGAGATACGCAGTATTTT.

V and J are TRBV7-8 and TRBJ2-2, with TRBD1 matching 11 bases. Germline V gives CDR1 SGHVS, CDR2 FQNEAQ. Losses at the gene ends were 5 bases for V and 2 bases for J; bases not matched to a gene: 16. This CDR3 has 20 residues. CDR3 residues: CASSLRAAGQGVSNTGELFF. The CDR3 DNA reads TGTGCCAGCAGCCTCCGGGCGGCGGGACAGGGGGTTTCTAACACCGGGGAGCTGTTTTTT.

The chain recombines TRBV18 with TRBJ2-1; the D gene is possibly TRBD1 (5 bases). Trimming stripped 1 base from V and 7 bases from J, with 11 bases between. Germline V gene lookup returns CDR1 KGHSH and CDR2 LQKENI. The CDR3 contains 14 residues. DNA for the CDR3: TGTGCCAGCTCACCACAGGTGGGGCAAAATGAGCAGTTCTTC. Residues: CASSPQVGQNEQFF.

This clone has only a few counts. The V and J genes are TRBV28 and TRBJ2-1, with 9 bases fitting TRBD2. Germline V gives CDR1 MDHEN, CDR2 SYDVKM. This CDR3 has 15 residues. The ends lost 8 bases at V and 8 bases at J; junction bases unmatched: 13. CDR3: CASSLRRGGVYEQFF. Written as DNA, the CDR3 is TGTGCCAGCTCCCTCAGGCGGGGGGGCGTATATGAGCAGTTCTTC. Full variable domain (remainder filled in from reference TRBV28 and TRBJ2-1): DVKVTQSSRYLVKRTGEKVFLECVQDMDHENMFWYRQDPGLGLRLIYFSYDVKMKEKGDIPEGYSVSREKKERFSLILESASTNQTSMYLCASSLRRGGVYEQFFGPGTRLTVL.

The rearrangement uses TRBV5-8 and TRBJ2-7; 10 nucleotides align to TRBD1. CDR3 length: 14 amino acids. Trimming at V came to 4 bases and at J to 1 base, leaving 2 bases not matched to a gene. Germline assignment: CDR1 SGHTS and CDR2 YDEGEE. CDR3 coding DNA: TGTGCCAGCAGCCGGGACAGGGGTTCCTACGAGCAGTACTTC. This gives the protein CASSRDRGSYEQYF. The entire variable domain, with the rest obtained from reference TRBV5-8 and TRBJ2-7, is as follows: EAGVTQSPTHLIKTRGQQATLRCSPISGHTSVYWYQQALGLGLQFLLWYDEGEERNRGNFPPRFSGRQFPNYSSELNVNALELEDSALYLCASSRDRGSYEQYFGPGTRLTVT.

This chain links TRBV5-6 with TRBJ2-1; possible D gene TRBD2, 6 bases. Deletions cut 1 base from V and 1 base from J, with 12 bases between. This CDR3 has 16 residues. The germline V gene has CDR1 SGHDT and CDR2 YYEEEE. CDR3 protein: CASSLWSGESYNEQFF. The CDR3 bases are TGTGCCAGCAGCTTGTGGTCGGGGGAGTCCTACAATGAGCAGTTCTTC.

J is TRBJ2-4 and V is TRBV6-6, with D uncertain. V was clipped by 6 bases and J by 5 bases, with 5 bases between them. In germline, CDR1 is MNHNY, CDR2 SVGAGI (reference sequence). The length of the CDR3 is 11 residues. CDR3 DNA sequence: TGTGCCAGCAGCCCTCAAAACATTCAGTACTTC. Translation: CASSPQNIQYF.

J is TRBJ2-1 and V is TRBV7-8; TRBD2 agrees at 12 bases. CDR1 is SGHVS, CDR2 FQNEAQ, per germline. The CDR3 runs to 14 residues. V lost 4 bases to trimming and J lost 8 bases; unmatched junction nucleotides: 3. This CDR3 is CASSSGTSGHEQFF. The CDR3 DNA follows: TGTGCCAGCAGCTCGGGGACTAGCGGGCATGAGCAGTTCTTC.

The rearrangement uses TRBV28 and TRBJ1-4, with D possibly being TRBD1 (5 bases). This CDR3 has 16 residues. CDR1 is MDHEN, CDR2 SYDVKM, per germline. Trimming stripped 6 bases from V and 4 bases from J, with 18 bases between. The CDR3 here is CASRSPGLVGNEKLFF. The CDR3 nucleotides are TGTGCCAGCAGGTCTCCGGGACTCGTAGGTAATGAAAAACTGTTTTTT.

V usage is TRBV7-2 and J usage is TRBJ2-2, with D perhaps TRBD1 (6 bases). The CDR3 sequence is 16 residues long. Looked up from germline, CDR1 is SGHTA and CDR2 is FQGNSA. Trimming took 2 bases from V and 6 from J, leaving 16 bases between them. CDR3 nucleotide sequence: TGTGCCAGCAGCTTACGGCAGCAGGGGAGCGCCGGGGAGCTGTTTTTT. This translates into CASSLRQQGSAGELFF. The full variable domain, rest sourced from reference TRBV7-2 and TRBJ2-2, is GAGVSQSPSNKVTEKGKDVELRCDPISGHTALYWYRQSLGQGLEFLIYFQGNSAPDKSGLPSDRFSAERTGGSVSTLTIQRTQQEDSAVYLCASSLRQQGSAGELFFGEGSRLTVL.

V gene TRBV9 combines with J gene TRBJ2-7, with a possible D match to TRBD2 (6 bases). Per germline, CDR1 SGDLS and CDR2 YYNGEE. The CDR3 spans 14 residues. V dropped 3 bases and J dropped 1 base, with 11 bases sitting between them. CDR3 protein: CASSEGTASYEQYF. The CDR3 coding sequence is TGTGCCAGCAGCGAGGGGACTGCATCCTACGAGCAGTACTTC.

The chain carries TRBV4-3 and TRBJ2-3; 9 bases fit TRBD2. This CDR3 comprises 19 residues. CDR1 is LGHNA, CDR2 YSLEER, per germline. J lost 3 bases, V lost 0 bases, and 13 bases had no gene match. CDR3 sequence (DNA): TGCGCCAGCAGCCAAGAATGGCAGGGGTTAGCGGGAGAAACAGATACGCAGTATTTT. It translates to CASSQEWQGLAGETDTQYF.

CDR3 DNA: TGTGCCAGCAGCCCACGGGGACTAGCGGGCTCAAACGGGGAGCTGTTTTTT. This encodes CASSPRGLAGSNGELFF. The chain employs TRBV5-8 and TRBJ2-2, with 12 nucleotides matching TRBD2. Germline CDR1 reads SGHTS; CDR2 reads YDEGEE. With 4 bases clipped from V and 7 bases from J, the junction kept 11 bases outside the gene matches. The CDR3 sequence is 17 residues long.

This clone was counted a few times. CDR3 nucleotides: TGTGCCAGCAGTGAACAGGGGACCCCTGGTACGCAGTATTTT. It specifies CASSEQGTPGTQYF. The chain is built from TRBV2 and TRBJ2-3; D is possibly TRBD1 (6 bases). V was trimmed by 2 bases and J by 8 bases, leaving 14 bases between them. Germline CDR1 reads SNHLY; CDR2 reads FYNNEI. The CDR3 covers 14 residues.

The chain links TRBV7-2 to TRBJ2-5, with D perhaps matching TRBD2 (6 bases). Germline CDR1 SGHTA, CDR2 FQGNSA. The CDR3 contains 16 residues. Trimming pared 5 bases from V and 2 bases from J, leaving 18 bases between. The CDR3 protein is CASSGHGSGKQETQYF. CDR3 nucleotides: TGTGCCAGCAGCGGTCATGGTAGCGGTAAACAAGAGACCCAGTACTTC.

The rearrangement links TRBV7-2 to TRBJ2-3; 10 nucleotides align to TRBD2. Germline V CDR1 and CDR2: SGHTA, FQGNSA. The V gene end was trimmed by 1 base and the J gene end by 3 bases; junction bases not matched to a gene: 7. CDR3 length equals 17 residues. CDR3 in DNA: TGTGCCAGCAGCTTAGGGGTAGCGGGAGGTCTTACAGATACGCAGTATTTT. Its translation is CASSLGVAGGLTDTQYF.

This clone was observed a single time. The chain couples TRBV6-5 to TRBJ1-4; D is undetermined. Deletions cut 6 bases from V and 3 bases from J, with 11 bases between. CDR1 and CDR2 from the germline V gene are MNHEY and SVGAGI. The length of the CDR3 is 14 residues. The CDR3 here is CASRGSAPNEKLFF. CDR3 DNA sequence: TGTGCCAGCAGGGGGAGCGCGCCTAATGAAAAACTGTTTTTT.

This chain joins TRBV4-3 and TRBJ2-7; maybe TRBD1 (5 bases). From germline, CDR1 is LGHNA and CDR2 YSLEER. Trimming cost V 0 bases and J 9 bases, with 21 bases left between them. The CDR3 sequence is 16 residues long. CDR3 sequence: CASSQDPDTTPTRQYF. CDR3 sequence (DNA): TGCGCCAGCAGCCAAGACCCGGACACAACTCCTACTCGGCAGTACTTC.

This clone was recorded once. The chain recombines TRBV5-1 with TRBJ1-5; TRBD1 agrees at 7 bases. The CDR3 consists of 14 residues. The ends lost 4 bases at V and 6 bases at J; junction bases unmatched: 7. CDR1 is SGHRS, CDR2 YFSETQ, per germline. For the CDR3, the DNA is TGCGCCAGCAGCCTAGGACAGGCGGGTCAGCCCCAGCATTTT. This translates into CASSLGQAGQPQHF.

The gene calls are TRBV19 and TRBJ1-1; possible D gene TRBD1, 6 bases. CDR1 is LNHDA, CDR2 SQIVND, per germline (reference sequence). The V gene lost 0 bases and the J gene lost 11 bases, with 10 bases spanning the gap. This CDR3 has 12 amino acids. The CDR3 region is CASSIDRGPAFF. The CDR3 DNA is TGTGCCAGTAGTATAGACAGGGGTCCGGCTTTCTTT.

The chain uses TRBV9 and TRBJ1-6, with 7 bases matching TRBD1. This CDR3 region has 15 residues. CDR1 and CDR2 (germline): SGDLS, YYNGEE. V was pared by 3 bases and J by 6 bases, with 6 bases of the junction left unmatched. CDR3 sequence reads: CASSATGVGNSPLHF. CDR3 sequence (DNA): TGTGCCAGCAGCGCAACAGGGGTTGGTAATTCACCCCTCCACTTT.